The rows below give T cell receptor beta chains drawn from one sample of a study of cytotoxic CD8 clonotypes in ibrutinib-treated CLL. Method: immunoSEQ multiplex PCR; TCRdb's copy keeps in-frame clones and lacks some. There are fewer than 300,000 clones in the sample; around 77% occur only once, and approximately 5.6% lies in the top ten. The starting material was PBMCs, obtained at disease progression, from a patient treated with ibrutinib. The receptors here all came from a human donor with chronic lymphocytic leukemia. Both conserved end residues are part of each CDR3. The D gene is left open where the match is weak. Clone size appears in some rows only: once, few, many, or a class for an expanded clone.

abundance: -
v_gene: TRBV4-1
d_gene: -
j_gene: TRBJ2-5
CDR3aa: CASSQDRAGSQETQYF
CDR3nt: TGCGCCAGCAGCCAAGATCGGGCTGGGAGCCAAGAGACCCAGTACTTC

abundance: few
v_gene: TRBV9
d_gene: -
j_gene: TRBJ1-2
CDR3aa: CASSVSPGYTEYGYTF
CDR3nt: TGTGCCAGCAGCGTTTCGCCGGGATATACCGAATATGGCTACACCTTC

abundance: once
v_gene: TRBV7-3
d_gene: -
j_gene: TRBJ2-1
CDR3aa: CASSPGPYNEQFF
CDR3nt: TGTGCCAGCAGCCCCGGGCCCTACAATGAGCAGTTCTTC

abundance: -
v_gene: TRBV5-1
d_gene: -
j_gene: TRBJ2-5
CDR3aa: CASSLFSGLQETQYF
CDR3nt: TGCGCCAGCAGCTTGTTCAGCGGCCTCCAAGAGACCCAGTACTTC

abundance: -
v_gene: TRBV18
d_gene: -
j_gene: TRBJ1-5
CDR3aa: CASSPDAGNQPQHF
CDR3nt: TGTGCCAGCTCACCAGACGCCGGTAATCAGCCCCAGCATTTT

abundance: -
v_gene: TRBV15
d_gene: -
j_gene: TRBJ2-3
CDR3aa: CATSSLGGRADTQYF
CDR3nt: TGTGCCACCAGCAGCTTAGGGGGGAGGGCAGATACGCAGTATTTT

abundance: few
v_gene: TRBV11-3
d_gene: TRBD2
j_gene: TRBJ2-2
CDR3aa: CASSLQLAGRNTGELFF
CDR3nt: TGTGCCAGCAGCTTACAGCTAGCGGGACGGAACACCGGGGAGCTGTTTTTT

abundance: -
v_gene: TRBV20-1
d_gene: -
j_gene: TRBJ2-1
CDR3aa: CSASGLGEQFF
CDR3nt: TGCAGTGCTAGCGGGCTCGGTGAGCAGTTCTTC

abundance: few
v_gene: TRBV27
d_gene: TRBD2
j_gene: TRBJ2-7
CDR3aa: CASSLREVPPYEQYF
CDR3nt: TGTGCCAGCAGTCTACGGGAGGTCCCCCCCTACGAGCAGTACTTC

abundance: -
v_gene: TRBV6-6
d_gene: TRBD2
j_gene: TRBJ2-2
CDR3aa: CASSYRLAETTGELFF
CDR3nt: TGTGCCAGCAGTTACAGACTAGCGGAGACGACCGGGGAGCTGTTTTTT

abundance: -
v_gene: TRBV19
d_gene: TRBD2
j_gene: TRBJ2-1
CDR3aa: CAAGLAGGNEQFF
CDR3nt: TGTGCCGCGGGGCTAGCGGGGGGAAATGAGCAGTTCTTC

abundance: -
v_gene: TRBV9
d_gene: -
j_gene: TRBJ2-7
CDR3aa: CASSVGLQGYEQYF
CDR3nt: TGTGCCAGCAGCGTAGGACTCCAAGGGTACGAGCAGTACTTC

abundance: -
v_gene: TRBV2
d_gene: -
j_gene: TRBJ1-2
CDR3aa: CARRRRPGPEAYGYTF
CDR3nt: TGTGCCAGAAGACGTCGACCGGGCCCGGAGGCCTATGGCTACACCTTC

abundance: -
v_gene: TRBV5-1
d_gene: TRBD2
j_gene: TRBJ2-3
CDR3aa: CASSLDFSGGDTDTQYF
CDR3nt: TGCGCCAGCAGCTTGGATTTTAGCGGGGGGGATACAGATACGCAGTATTTT

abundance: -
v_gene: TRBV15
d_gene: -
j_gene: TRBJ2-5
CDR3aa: CATSRDLGAQETQYF
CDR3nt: TGTGCCACCAGCAGAGATTTGGGGGCTCAAGAGACCCAGTACTTC

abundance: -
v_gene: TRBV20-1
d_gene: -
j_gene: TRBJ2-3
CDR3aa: CRAPAGNTQYF
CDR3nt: TGCAGGGCCCCAGCAGGGAATACGCAGTATTTT

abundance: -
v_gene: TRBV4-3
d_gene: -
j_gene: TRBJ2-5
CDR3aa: CASSQDWWERETQYF
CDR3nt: TGCGCCAGCAGCCAAGATTGGTGGGAGAGGGAGACCCAGTACTTC

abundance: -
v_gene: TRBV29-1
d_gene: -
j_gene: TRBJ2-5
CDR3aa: CSVERTAQETQYF
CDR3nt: TGCAGCGTTGAAAGGACAGCACAAGAGACCCAGTACTTC

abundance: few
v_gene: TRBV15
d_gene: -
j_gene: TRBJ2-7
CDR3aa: CATSRTGKSYEQYF
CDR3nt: TGTGCCACCAGCAGAACCGGGAAATCCTACGAGCAGTACTTC

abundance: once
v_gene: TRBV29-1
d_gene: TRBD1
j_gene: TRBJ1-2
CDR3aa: CSGRTGTNYGYTF
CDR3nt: TGCAGCGGCAGGACAGGGACTAACTATGGCTACACCTTC

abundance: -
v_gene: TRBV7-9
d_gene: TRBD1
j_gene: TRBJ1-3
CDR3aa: CASSPGTTGPGNTIYF
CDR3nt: TGTGCCAGCAGCCCTGGAACGACAGGGCCTGGAAACACCATATATTTT

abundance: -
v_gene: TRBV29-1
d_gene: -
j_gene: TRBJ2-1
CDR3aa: CSVDTPHEQFF
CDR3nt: TGCAGCGTTGACACTCCCCATGAGCAGTTCTTC

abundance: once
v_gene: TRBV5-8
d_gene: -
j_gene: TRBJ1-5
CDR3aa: CASSFFRGVVSNQPQHF
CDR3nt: TGTGCCAGCAGCTTTTTCCGTGGAGTGGTAAGCAATCAGCCCCAGCATTTT

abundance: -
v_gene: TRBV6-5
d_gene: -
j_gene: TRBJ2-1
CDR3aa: CASSLSVYNEQFF
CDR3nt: TGTGCCAGCAGTTTGTCAGTTTACAATGAGCAGTTCTTC

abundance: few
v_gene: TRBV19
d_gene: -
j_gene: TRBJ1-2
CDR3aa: CASSVGYGYTF
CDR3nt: TGTGCCAGTTCTGTGGGGTATGGCTACACCTTC

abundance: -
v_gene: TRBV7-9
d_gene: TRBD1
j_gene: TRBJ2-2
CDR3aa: CASSLTGGADTGELFF
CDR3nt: TGTGCCAGCAGCCTGACAGGGGGCGCGGACACCGGGGAGCTGTTTTTT

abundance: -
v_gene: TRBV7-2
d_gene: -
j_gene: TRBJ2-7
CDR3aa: CASSLVGAHEQYF
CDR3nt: TGTGCCAGCAGCTTAGTGGGCGCCCACGAGCAGTACTTC

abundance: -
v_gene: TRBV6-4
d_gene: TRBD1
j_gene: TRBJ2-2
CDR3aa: CASSDRGQGNGELFF
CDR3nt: TGTGCCAGCAGTGACAGGGGACAGGGTAACGGGGAGCTGTTTTTT

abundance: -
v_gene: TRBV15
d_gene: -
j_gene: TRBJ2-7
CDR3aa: CATSSSAGRFPYEQYF
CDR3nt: TGTGCCACCAGCTCTTCAGCGGGTAGGTTTCCTTACGAGCAGTACTTC

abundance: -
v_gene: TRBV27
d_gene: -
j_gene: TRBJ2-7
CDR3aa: CASGQEQYF
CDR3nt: TGTGCCAGCGGACAGGAGCAGTACTTC

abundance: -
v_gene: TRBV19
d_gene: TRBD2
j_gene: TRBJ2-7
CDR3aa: CASSSQRGDYEQYF
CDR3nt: TGTGCCAGTAGTAGTCAGCGGGGGGACTACGAGCAGTACTTC